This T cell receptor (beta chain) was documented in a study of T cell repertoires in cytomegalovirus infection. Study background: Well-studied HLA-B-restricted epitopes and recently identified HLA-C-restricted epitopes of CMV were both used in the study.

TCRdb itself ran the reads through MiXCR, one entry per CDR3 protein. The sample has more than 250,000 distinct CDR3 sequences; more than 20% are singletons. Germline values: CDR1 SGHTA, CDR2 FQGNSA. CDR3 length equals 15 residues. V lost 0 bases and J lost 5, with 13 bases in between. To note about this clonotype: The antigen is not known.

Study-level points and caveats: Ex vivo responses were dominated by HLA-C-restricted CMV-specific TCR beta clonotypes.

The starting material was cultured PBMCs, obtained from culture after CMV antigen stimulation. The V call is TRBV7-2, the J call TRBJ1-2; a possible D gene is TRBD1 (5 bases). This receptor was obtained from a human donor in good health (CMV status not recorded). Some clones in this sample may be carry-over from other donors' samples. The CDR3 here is CASSLALGASYGYTF. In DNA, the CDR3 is TGTGCCAGCAGCTTAGCGCTAGGGGCCTCGTATGGCTACACCTTC.